This T cell receptor beta chain was observed in a study of spatial heterogeneity in lung cancer. The CDR3 is made up of 16 amino acids. V lost 4 bases, J lost 4 bases, and 23 bases lay in between. Per the germline V gene, CDR1 is DFQATT and CDR2 is SNEGSKA (reference sequence). The study's findings and limits: Blood carried ubiquitous expanded tumor TCRs more at resection than follow-up.

A remark on this clonotype: Its target is not known.

The time point: sample taken at primary tumor resection. Extraction of whole RNA from tumor, nontumor lung or frozen PBMC preceded unsorted sequencing. TCRdb reprocessed the 5' RACE reads with MiXCR, giving one entry per CDR3 protein. The sample contains some 87,000 distinct CDR3 sequences, approximately 8.6% of which appear only once. Sequencing was performed on PBMCs, taken at surgery. The V call is TRBV20-1, the J call TRBJ2-7, with D perhaps TRBD2 (6 bases). The source of this sequence is a male donor with early-stage non-small cell lung cancer. The CDR3 nucleotides are TGCAGTGCTATACCGCGGGTTAGCGGCCGAAGTTACGAGCAGTACTTC. Encoded protein: CSAIPRVSGRSYEQYF.